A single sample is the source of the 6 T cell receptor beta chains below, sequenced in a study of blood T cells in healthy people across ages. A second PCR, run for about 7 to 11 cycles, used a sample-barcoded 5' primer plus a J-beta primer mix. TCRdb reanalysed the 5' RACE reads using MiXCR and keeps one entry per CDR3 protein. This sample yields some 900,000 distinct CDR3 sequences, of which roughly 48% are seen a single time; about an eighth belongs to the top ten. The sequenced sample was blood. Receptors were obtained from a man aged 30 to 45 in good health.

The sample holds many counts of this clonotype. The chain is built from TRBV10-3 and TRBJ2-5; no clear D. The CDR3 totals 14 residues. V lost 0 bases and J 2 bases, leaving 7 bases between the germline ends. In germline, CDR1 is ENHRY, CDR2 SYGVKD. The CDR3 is CAISESGPQETQYF. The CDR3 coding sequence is TGTGCCATCAGTGAGTCTGGCCCACAAGAGACCCAGTACTTC.

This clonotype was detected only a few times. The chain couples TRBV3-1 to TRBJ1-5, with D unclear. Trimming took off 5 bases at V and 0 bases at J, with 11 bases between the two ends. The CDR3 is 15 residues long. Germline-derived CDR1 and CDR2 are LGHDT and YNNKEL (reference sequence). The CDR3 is CASSKKPDSNQPQHF. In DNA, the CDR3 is TGTGCCAGCAGCAAAAAACCGGATAGCAATCAGCCCCAGCATTTT. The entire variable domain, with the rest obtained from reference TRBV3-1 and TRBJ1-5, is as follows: DTAVSQTPKYLVTQMGNDKSIKCEQNLGHDTMYWYKQDSKKFLKIMFSYNNKELIINETVPNRFSPKSPDKAHLNLHINSLELGDSAVYFCASSKKPDSNQPQHFGDGTRLSIL.

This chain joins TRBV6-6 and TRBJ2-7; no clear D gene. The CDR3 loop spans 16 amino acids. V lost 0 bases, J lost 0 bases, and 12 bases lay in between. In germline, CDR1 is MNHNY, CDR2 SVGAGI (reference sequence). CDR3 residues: CASSYSMSETSYEQYF. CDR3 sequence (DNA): TGTGCCAGCAGTTACTCGATGTCCGAAACCTCCTACGAGCAGTACTTC.

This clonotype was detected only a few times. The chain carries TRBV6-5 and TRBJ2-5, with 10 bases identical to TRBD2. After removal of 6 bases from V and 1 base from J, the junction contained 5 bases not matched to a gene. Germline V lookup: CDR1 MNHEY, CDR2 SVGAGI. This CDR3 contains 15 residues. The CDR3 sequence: CASRRSGGLQETQYF. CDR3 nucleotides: TGTGCCAGCAGACGTAGCGGGGGGCTCCAAGAGACCCAGTACTTC.

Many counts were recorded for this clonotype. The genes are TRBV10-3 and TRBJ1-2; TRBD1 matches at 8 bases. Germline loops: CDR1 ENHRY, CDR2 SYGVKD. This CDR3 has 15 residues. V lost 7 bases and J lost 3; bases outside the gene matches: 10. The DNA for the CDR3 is TGTGCCATCAATTTCGGACAGGGAGAGGACTATGGCTACACCTTC. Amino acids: CAINFGQGEDYGYTF.

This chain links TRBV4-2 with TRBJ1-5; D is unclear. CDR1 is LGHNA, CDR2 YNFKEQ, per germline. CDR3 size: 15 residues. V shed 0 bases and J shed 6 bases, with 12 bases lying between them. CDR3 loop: CASSQEPGFGQPQHF. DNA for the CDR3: TGTGCCAGCAGCCAAGAACCGGGGTTTGGTCAGCCCCAGCATTTT.